This record concerns one T cell receptor beta chain sequence. No antigen is known for it. Per-nucleotide qualities are absent, and no much larger clonotype sits a single base away. V has 11 bases trimmed and J has 8 bases trimmed; junction bases matching no gene number 8. Taken from the germline V gene, the CDR1 and CDR2 loops are WSHSY and SAAADI. The CDR3 covers 14 residues, taking in both the cysteine and the phenylalanine. This entry keeps only the CDR3 DNA: 42 bases, framed from base 1. The donors were healthy, HIV-negative adults who had no recently reported acute infections or vaccinations. Only Caucasian adults living in Nashville, Tennessee, USA were represented among the donors. CD4+ T cells were enriched by magnetic negative selection; naive cells were then positively selected on CD45RA, and the negative fraction formed the memory subset. After blood collection by leukapheresis, PBMCs were isolated using Ficoll-Histopaque density gradient centrifugation and then cryopreserved in the vapor phase of liquid nitrogen. Analytical flow cytometry was used to check the purity and quantity of each magnetically sorted T cell population. Genomic DNA was isolated from each sorted fraction and quantified by UV absorbance on a Nanodrop 2000c.

This sample was taken from a study of shared clonotypes between healthy human individuals (dated by TCRdb to about 2020). Background for the entire study: The cohort included three men and a couple of women between 18 and 49 years of age. Libraries were prepared and TCR repertoires were sequenced by different laboratories using diverse techniques, in order to increase sequencing depth and limit assay-specific biases. For each donor, CD4 naive and CD4 memory were each given three plates, CD8 naive was given two plates, and CD8 memory was given one plate. Blood TCR repertoires of 5 or 6 healthy adults were deeply sequenced to estimate repertoire size and the extent of clonotype sharing between individuals. Leukapheresis yielded between about 0.94 and 8.9 billion PBMCs per donor.

Using the deep immunoSEQ assay, multiplex PCR amplified TCR CDR3 regions from genomic DNA. Extracted genomic DNA from each cell subset was distributed evenly across all wells of several immunoSEQ 96-well plates, and each plate was treated as a replicate. For sorted subsets, 200 to 250 ng of genomic DNA, equivalent to some 30,000 T cell genomes, went into each replicate PCR. The purified libraries were quantified using a Qubit 3.0 fluorometer, sized with a Bioanalyzer 2100, and then quantified again using the KAPA Library Quantification kit. A separate single-read 150-cycle Illumina NextSeq 550 flow cell was used to sequence each immunoSEQ 96-well plate. In the source study's methods: Because the immunoSEQ output included only junctional sequences and no quality scores, the filtering could not be the same as the filtering used for full-length reads. Sequences were annotated with PyIR, a Python wrapper for IgBLAST v1.9, and V/J genes and CDR3 were assigned using IMGT germline references. Any read was removed if the V/J assignment was weak (E-value above 1e-6), the CDR3 was missing, or the read contained stop codons, out-of-frame junctions, or ambiguous translated residues. V3J clonotypes were defined by identical inferred V gene, J gene, and CDR3 amino acid sequence. To compute the percentage overlap between repertoires, the number of shared unique clonotypes was divided by the size of the smaller repertoire. Repertoire richness was assessed with RTK rarefaction, the Chao1 estimator, and Recon v2.1 estimates of unobserved clonotypes. OLGA was used to compute generation probabilities for all TCRbeta clonotypes that the gDNA method yielded from four donors. Imported from immuneACCESS, the table was reduced by TCRdb to in-frame sequences with V and J called. These copies leave out some clones; in studies compared against another copy, an unresolved V gene accounts for under half, and the cause of the remainder is not known. Clonal size and the V and J genes are those of that table, whereas D and trimming came from the DNA. Across this sample there are roughly 1,500,000 clones, with 95% to 99% seen only once. Clones ranked in the top ten supply about 0.4% of the sample.

General findings and caveats noted by the study authors: Compared with non-shared clonotypes, clonotypes shared by all four sorted-subset donors had higher generation probabilities. Because the study included only a small number of donors, the genetic and exposure-history diversity represented was limited. Only blood was sampled, and tissue TCR repertoires likely differ from those in blood. Naive subsets generally had larger estimated clonotype richness than memory subsets. Pairwise subsampling led to the expectation that sequencing depth would affect the degree of clonotype sharing among donors. Roughly 5.2% of naive CD4, around 3.6% of naive CD8, roughly 2.4% of memory CD4, and over 0.35% of memory CD8 clonotypes were shared across four donors. Incomplete sequencing was indicated by rarefaction of sorted-subset datasets, despite the large sequencing depth.

This receptor was identified in a man aged 25-45 years in good health. The rearranged segments are TRBV10-2 and TRBJ2-1; 14 of the junction bases match TRBD2. Sequenced sample: naive CD4+ T cells sorted from blood. The sample's cell subset or site label is to be understood as: CD45RA+ positively selected. The nucleotide sequence is given as TGCGCCGCCAGAGGACTAGCGGGAGGTTATGAGCAGTTCTTC. Translated, this gives CAARGLAGGYEQFF.